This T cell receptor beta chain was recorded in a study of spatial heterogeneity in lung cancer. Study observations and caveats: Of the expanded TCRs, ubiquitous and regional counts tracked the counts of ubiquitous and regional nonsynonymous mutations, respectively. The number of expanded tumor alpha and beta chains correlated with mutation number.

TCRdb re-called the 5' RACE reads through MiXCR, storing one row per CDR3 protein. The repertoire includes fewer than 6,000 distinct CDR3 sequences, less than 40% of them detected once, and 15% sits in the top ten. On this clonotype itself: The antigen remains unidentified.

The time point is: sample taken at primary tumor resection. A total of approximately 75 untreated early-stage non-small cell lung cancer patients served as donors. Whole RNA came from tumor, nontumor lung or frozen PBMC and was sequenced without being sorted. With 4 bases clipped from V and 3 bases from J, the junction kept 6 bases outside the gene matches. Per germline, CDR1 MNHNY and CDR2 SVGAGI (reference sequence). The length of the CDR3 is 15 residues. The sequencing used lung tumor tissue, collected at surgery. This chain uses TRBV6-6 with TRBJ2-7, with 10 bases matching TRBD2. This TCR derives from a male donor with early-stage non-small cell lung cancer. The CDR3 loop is CASSSPASGGYEQYF. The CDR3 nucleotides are TGTGCCAGCAGTTCCCCGGCTAGCGGGGGCTACGAGCAGTACTTC.